This TCR beta chain was identified in a study of blood T cells in healthy people across ages. Turning to this clonotype: What it binds is unknown.

The second PCR ran roughly 6 to 11 cycles with a sample-barcoded 5' primer and J-beta primers. TCRdb reanalysed the 5' RACE reads using MiXCR and keeps one entry per CDR3 protein. The sample lists 1.6 million or so distinct CDR3 sequences, about 32% occurring once. Points from the study as a whole: Diversity figures derived from one million T cells were judged to underestimate the true value. Donor CMV infection status was unknown, possibly confounding age-related changes in expanded clonotypes.

CDR3 size: 13 residues. Trimming removed 0 bases from V and 11 bases from J, with 14 bases in between. Germline CDR1 is MNHEY and CDR2 is SVGAGI. This chain connects TRBV6-5 to TRBJ2-7, with TRBD2 as a possible D gene (7 bases). This receptor was obtained from a young woman in good health. Sample: blood. The chain's CDR3 is CASSYSVGAGEYF. CDR3 coding DNA: TGTGCCAGCAGTTACTCAGTGGGGGCGGGAGAGTACTTC.